This T cell receptor beta chain originates from a study of T-cell memory formation after mild COVID-19. The sample holds many counts of this clonotype. Its antigen is not known. Constant-segment primers served in 5'RACE that generated TCR alpha and TCR beta cDNA libraries bearing sample barcodes and UMIs. TCRdb re-derived calls from the 5' RACE reads in MiXCR, one entry per CDR3 protein. The sample includes around 370,000 distinct CDR3 sequences, more than 20% of them seen just once. Study-wide findings and caveats: Some responding clones appeared in pre-infection memory, suggesting cross-reactive memory joined.

Per germline, CDR1 MNHEY and CDR2 SVGAGI. Trimming pared 5 bases from V and 3 bases from J, leaving 5 bases between. The CDR3 runs to 11 residues. This receptor was identified in an adult woman who had mild COVID-19 (a few samples of this study predate the infection). Cell type and time point are not known. This chain connects TRBV6-5 to TRBJ2-7; no reliable D call. The sample consisted of PBMCs or a T cell subset sorted from them (not recorded which). In nucleotides, the CDR3 is TGTGCCAGCAGTCGAAACTACGAGCAGTACTTC. The encoded protein is CASSRNYEQYF.